The 17 T cell receptor beta chains below come from one sample, sequenced in a study of cytomegalovirus exposure and HLA in healthy donors. Amplification used 60 Vbeta primers and 13 Jbeta primers. Produced via immunoSEQ multiplex PCR; TCRdb's table is partial and in-frame only. The sample lists about 150,000 clones, around three quarters occurring once. The sample comprised PBMCs. These receptors originate from a woman in her thirties or forties in good health and CMV-seronegative.

The chain has TRBV10-3 and TRBJ2-1; 9 bases are shared with TRBD2. J gave up 8 bases and V 3 bases, and 5 bases lay outside the gene matches. Germline V gene lookup returns CDR1 ENHRY and CDR2 SYGVKD. This CDR3 has 14 amino acids. CDR3 DNA sequence: TGTGCCATCAGTGACGCGGGAGGGCCGTATGAGCAGTTCTTC. This encodes CAISDAGGPYEQFF.

CDR3: CASSLGWADLYNPKQLTEAFF. CDR3 DNA sequence: TGTGCCAGCAGCTTAGGGTGGGCAGATCTTTACAATCCCAAGCAACTCACTGAAGCTTTCTTT. The V call is TRBV7-8, the J call TRBJ1-1; no firm D call. The CDR3 sequence is 21 residues long. Germline CDR1 and CDR2: SGHVS and FQNEAQ. Trimming pared 1 base from V and 4 bases from J, leaving 31 bases between.

V and J are TRBV30 and TRBJ2-7, with 13 nucleotides matching TRBD2. The germline V gene has CDR1 GTSNPN and CDR2 SVGIG (reference sequence). This CDR3 is 15 amino acids long. After removal of 3 bases from V and 6 bases from J, the junction contained 8 bases not matched to a gene. The CDR3 loop is CAWSTTSGRAGEQYF. The CDR3 DNA reads as TGTGCCTGGAGCACTACTAGCGGGAGGGCGGGCGAGCAGTACTTC.

In this sample, this clone turned up a few times. V usage is TRBV7-2 and J usage is TRBJ2-3; D not certain. V was clipped by 0 bases and J by 10 bases, with 14 bases between them. In germline, CDR1 is SGHTA, CDR2 FQGNSA. This CDR3 contains 14 residues. The CDR3 DNA sequence: TGTGCCAGCAGCTTAGCGCTTAGTTCAGGCGCGCAGTATTTT. It yields the protein CASSLALSSGAQYF.

This clone was picked up one time. This rearrangement joins TRBV11-3 to TRBJ2-7; 8 bases line up with TRBD1. J lost 7 bases, V lost 4 bases, and 9 bases had no gene match. The germline gives CDR1 SGHNT, CDR2 YENEEA. The CDR3 has 14 amino acids. The CDR3 sequence is CASSSRQGYGEQYF. The CDR3 DNA reads as TGTGCCAGCAGCTCCAGACAGGGGTATGGGGAGCAGTACTTC.

About this clone itself: Germline and junction disagree at one end, which may indicate a read error. This chain links TRBV5-1 with TRBJ2-1; 7 bases agree with TRBD2. Germline V gene lookup returns CDR1 SGHRS and CDR2 YFSETQ. The CDR3 spans 15 residues. The CDR3 reads CAISPGGRTFGEQFF. Written as DNA, the CDR3 is TGCGCCATCAGCCCCGGGGGGAGGACATTCGGGGAGCAGTTCTTC.

This chain links TRBV6-1 with TRBJ2-7; 8 nucleotides align to TRBD1. The germline V gene encodes CDR1 MNHNS and CDR2 SASEGT. Trimming removed 5 bases from V and 6 bases from J; junction bases left unmatched: 12. This CDR3 is built from 15 residues. The CDR3 nucleotides read TGTGCCAGCAGTCCCTTTAGGACAGGGCCCAGCGAGCAGTACTTC. Translating it yields CASSPFRTGPSEQYF.

The V and J genes are TRBV13 and TRBJ2-5; D is possibly TRBD2 (5 bases). The CDR3 covers 13 residues. The V end was cut by 6 bases, the J end by 1 base, with 9 bases between. Germline values: CDR1 PRHDT, CDR2 FYEKMQ (reference sequence). As DNA, the CDR3 is TGTGCCAGCAGTCAGCGGACCCAAGAGACCCAGTACTTC. The encoded protein is CASSQRTQETQYF.

V is TRBV2 and J is TRBJ2-1; no clear D. The germline V gene has CDR1 SNHLY and CDR2 FYNNEI. Trimming took 2 bases from V and 2 from J, leaving 13 bases between them. CDR3 length: 16 amino acids. The CDR3 nucleotides are TGTGCCAGCAGTGAAAGAGTGAGACAAACCTACAATGAGCAGTTCTTC. Protein product: CASSERVRQTYNEQFF.

The chain recombines TRBV18 with TRBJ1-5; 7 positions match TRBD1. The CDR3 covers 13 residues. J lost 3 bases, V lost 5 bases, and 1 base had no gene match. Germline-derived CDR1 and CDR2 are KGHSH and LQKENI. The CDR3 sequence is CASSTGDNQPQHF. The CDR3 DNA sequence: TGTGCCAGCTCAACAGGGGACAATCAGCCCCAGCATTTT.

The V gene is TRBV28, the J gene TRBJ2-1; no firm D call. Germline loops: CDR1 MDHEN, CDR2 SYDVKM. CDR3 size: 11 residues. Trimming removed 7 bases at V and 7 bases at J, with 8 bases between. The CDR3 nucleotides read TGTGCCAGCAATATAGCAAATGAGCAGTTCTTC. It codes for CASNIANEQFF.

The chain combines TRBV5-1 with TRBJ2-7; D is possibly TRBD2 (5 bases). The CDR3 length is 14 residues. The germline gives CDR1 SGHRS, CDR2 YFSETQ. Trimming removed 6 bases at V and 0 bases at J, with 13 bases between. The CDR3 loop is CASTAAALSYEQYF. In DNA, the CDR3 is TGCGCCAGCACCGCAGCGGCCCTCTCCTACGAGCAGTACTTC.

In this sample, this clone turned up a few times. The chain links TRBV30 to TRBJ1-1; D is ambiguous. This CDR3 region has 14 residues. V lost 1 base, J lost 0 bases, and 9 bases lay in between. Germline V gene sequence: CDR1 GTSNPN, CDR2 SVGIG (reference sequence). In DNA form, the CDR3 reads TGTGCCTGGAGTGACAGCCCAATGAACACTGAAGCTTTCTTT. It encodes CAWSDSPMNTEAFF.

For the CDR3, the DNA is TGTGCCAGCAGCTTAAGGGACAGCTACTATGGCTACACCTTC. It yields the protein CASSLRDSYYGYTF. The chain joins TRBV11-2 to TRBJ1-2; 7 nucleotides match TRBD1. Per germline, CDR1 SGHAT and CDR2 FQNNGV. This CDR3 region has 14 residues. V dropped 2 bases and J dropped 3; count of bases not matched to a gene: 3.

J is TRBJ2-2 and V is TRBV28, with D possibly being TRBD2 (6 bases). This CDR3 has 19 amino acids. Germline lookup yields CDR1 MDHEN and CDR2 SYDVKM. V was cut by 1 base and J by 3 bases, with 21 bases left in between. The CDR3 nucleotides read TGTGCCAGCAGTTTATTGGGTGCCTCGGGAGATCGGGACACCGGGGAGCTGTTTTTT. It codes for CASSLLGASGDRDTGELFF. Full variable domain (outside the CDR3, taken from reference TRBV28 and TRBJ2-2): DVKVTQSSRYLVKRTGEKVFLECVQDMDHENMFWYRQDPGLGLRLIYFSYDVKMKEKGDIPEGYSVSREKKERFSLILESASTNQTSMYLCASSLLGASGDRDTGELFFGEGSRLTVL.

The chain links TRBV5-1 to TRBJ1-4, with D unclear. The CDR3 extends over 14 amino acids. V lost 1 base and J lost 0, with 4 bases in between. The germline V gene encodes CDR1 SGHRS and CDR2 YFSETQ. CDR3 in amino acids: CASSLLATNEKLFF. CDR3 in DNA: TGCGCCAGCAGCTTGTTAGCAACTAATGAAAAACTGTTTTTT.

V usage is TRBV19 and J usage is TRBJ1-5, with TRBD1 matching 9 bases. CDR3 length: 15 amino acids. Germline V gives CDR1 LNHDA, CDR2 SQIVND (reference sequence). V lost 3 bases, J lost 3 bases, and 3 bases stayed unmatched. CDR3 residues: CASSMDRGSNQPQHF. CDR3 in DNA: TGTGCCAGTAGTATGGACAGGGGATCCAATCAGCCCCAGCATTTT.